The 31 T cell receptor beta chains below come from one sample, sequenced in a study of blood T cell repertoires in COVID-19. Repertoires were generated with immunoSEQ multiplex PCR, while TCRdb's copy carries only in-frame clones and drops some. The profile shows under 200,000 clones, 82% of them singletons. What was sequenced was peripheral blood. The source is a woman aged 60-75 years with COVID-19, enrolled during active disease.

This clone was detected many times. The chain recombines TRBV28 with TRBJ1-2; 8 nucleotides line up with TRBD1. Germline values: CDR1 MDHEN, CDR2 SYDVKM. CDR3 length: 15 residues. V shed 5 bases and J 4 bases; nucleotides not matched to a gene: 9. CDR3 nucleotide sequence: TGTGCCAGCAGTCTTAAATTCACAGGGGGCTATGGCTACACCTTC. This translates into CASSLKFTGGYGYTF.

This chain uses TRBV9 with TRBJ1-1, with 9 nucleotides matching TRBD1. Germline values: CDR1 SGDLS, CDR2 YYNGEE. This CDR3 has 15 amino acids. Unmatched junction bases numbered 6, after V lost 0 bases and J lost 6 bases. CDR3 region: CASSVDGTGTAEAFF. The CDR3, as DNA: TGTGCCAGCAGCGTAGATGGGACAGGGACGGCTGAAGCTTTCTTT.

V gene TRBV7-9 combines with J gene TRBJ2-7, with 7 bases fitting TRBD1. Unmatched junction bases numbered 6, after V lost 5 bases and J lost 2 bases. CDR3 length: 14 residues. Germline V gene lookup returns CDR1 SEHNR and CDR2 FQNEAQ (reference sequence). The CDR3 sequence: CASSRTDRAYEQYV. The DNA of the CDR3 is TGTGCCAGCAGCCGTACTGACAGGGCCTACGAGCAGTACGTC.

This clone was recorded only once. The gene calls are TRBV27 and TRBJ2-2; D not resolved. Trimming pared 3 bases from V and 6 bases from J, leaving 8 bases between. The CDR3 is 13 residues long. Germline assignment: CDR1 MNHEY and CDR2 SMNVEV (reference sequence). The CDR3 DNA is TGTGCCAGCAGTTTTTTGGTAGCCGGGGAGCTGTTTTTT. Translated, it gives CASSFLVAGELFF.

V and J are TRBV29-1 and TRBJ2-5; tentatively, D is TRBD2 (5 bases). Germline CDR1 and CDR2: SQVTM and ANQGSEA. The CDR3 spans 11 residues. Trimming stripped 7 bases from V and 10 bases from J, with 16 bases between. The CDR3 protein is CSARFGRGQYF. The CDR3 bases are TGCAGCGCCCGGTTTGGCCGGGGCCAGTACTTC.

This sequence joins TRBV7-6 and TRBJ1-4, with D hard to call. The germline gives CDR1 SGHVS, CDR2 FNYEAQ. Trimming removed 0 bases from V and 0 bases from J, with 11 bases in between. This CDR3 spans 17 amino acids. The CDR3 here is CASSLAGLFATNEKLFF. The CDR3, as DNA: TGTGCCAGCAGCTTAGCGGGCCTCTTCGCAACTAATGAAAAACTGTTTTTT.

This chain uses TRBV6-1 with TRBJ1-4, with D possibly being TRBD1 (5 bases). In germline, CDR1 is MNHNS, CDR2 SASEGT. Trimming stripped 3 bases from V and 8 bases from J, with 13 bases between. The CDR3 is 14 amino acids. CDR3: CASSDPLQGEKLFF. The CDR3 DNA follows: TGTGCCAGCAGTGACCCCCTTCAGGGCGAAAAACTGTTTTTT.

DNA for the CDR3: TGTGCCTGGAGTGTACACCAGGGGGCAAACTACAATGAGCAGTTCTTC. Amino acids: CAWSVHQGANYNEQFF. This rearrangement joins TRBV30 to TRBJ2-1, with 8 nucleotides matching TRBD1. Germline V lookup: CDR1 GTSNPN, CDR2 SVGIG (reference sequence). V lost 0 bases to trimming and J lost 3 bases; unmatched junction nucleotides: 7. CDR3 length: 16 amino acids.

The genes are TRBV6-5 and TRBJ2-2; possible D gene TRBD2, 5 bases. V shed 4 bases and J shed 3 bases, with 15 bases lying between them. This CDR3 is built from 16 residues. Germline CDR1 MNHEY, CDR2 SVGAGI. The CDR3 coding sequence is TGTGCCAGCAGTTCCTCTTCGGGGTCTCACACCGGGGAGCTGTTTTTT. This codes for CASSSSSGSHTGELFF.

In this sample, this clone turned up a few times. The rearrangement joins TRBV30 to TRBJ2-7; TRBD1 matches 9 bases. J was trimmed by 2 bases and V by 0 bases; bases with no gene match: 5. The CDR3 loop spans 15 amino acids. Germline CDR1 and CDR2: GTSNPN and SVGIG (reference sequence). In DNA form, the CDR3 reads TGTGCCTGGAGTGTTACAGGGGGCCGGGCCTACGAGCAGTACTTC. It specifies CAWSVTGGRAYEQYF.

The chain couples TRBV28 to TRBJ1-1, with D perhaps TRBD1 (5 bases). V was cut by 7 bases and J by 2 bases, with 14 bases left in between. This CDR3 region has 14 residues. CDR1 is MDHEN and CDR2 is SYDVKM in the germline V gene. In DNA, the CDR3 is TGTGCCAGCAATGGCGGGGCTGGAAACACTGAAGCTTTCTTT. It yields the protein CASNGGAGNTEAFF.

The chain carries TRBV29-1 and TRBJ1-3; no definite D call. V was shortened by 8 bases and J by 4 bases, with 21 bases between the two germline ends. This CDR3 has 15 residues. From germline, CDR1 is SQVTM and CDR2 ANQGSEA. The CDR3 loop reads CSPSNGKTRGNTIYF. The CDR3 nucleotides are TGCAGCCCCTCGAACGGGAAAACAAGAGGAAACACCATATATTTT.

This clone was seen only a few times. The chain is built from TRBV3-1 (or the pseudogene TRBV3-2) and TRBJ2-3, with D unresolved. The germline V gene encodes CDR1 LGHDT and CDR2 YNNKEL (reference sequence). V lost 3 bases, J lost 3 bases, and 4 bases lay in between. The CDR3 is 12 amino acids. CDR3 DNA sequence: TGTGCCAGCAGCCAGAGGACAGATACGCAGTATTTT. Translating it yields CASSQRTDTQYF.

A single count supports this clone. The chain carries TRBV28 and TRBJ2-3; 7 bases line up with TRBD2. This CDR3 has 16 amino acids. Losses at the gene ends were 5 bases for V and 2 bases for J; bases not matched to a gene: 10. The germline gives CDR1 MDHEN, CDR2 SYDVKM. CDR3 in DNA: TGTGCCAGCAGTGCCCCCGGAGCGGGGCTCACAGATACGCAGTATTTT. It codes for CASSAPGAGLTDTQYF.

For the CDR3, the DNA is TGTGCCAGCAGTAGAATCCCCCTCCGGGGAAAGACCCAGTACTTC. As protein: CASSRIPLRGKTQYF. V usage is TRBV6-5 and J usage is TRBJ2-5, with a possible D match to TRBD2 (5 bases). Trimming took off 5 bases at V and 6 bases at J, with 19 bases between the two ends. CDR1 and CDR2 from the germline V gene are MNHEY and SVGAGI. The CDR3 is 15 amino acids.

V usage is TRBV30 and J usage is TRBJ1-2; no reliable D call. Germline lookup yields CDR1 GTSNPN and CDR2 SVGIG (reference sequence). V was clipped by 2 bases and J by 8 bases, with 6 bases between them. This CDR3 spans 10 amino acids. The CDR3 reads CAWSTSGYTF. In nucleotides, the CDR3 is TGTGCCTGGAGTACTAGCGGCTACACCTTC.

This chain uses TRBV28 with TRBJ1-5; TRBD1 aligns across 9 bases. The CDR3 has 15 amino acids. The V segment lost 6 bases and the J segment 5 bases; nucleotides outside the gene matches: 8. Germline CDR1 MDHEN, CDR2 SYDVKM. The CDR3 is CASRTDRGRDQPQHF. For the CDR3, the DNA is TGTGCCAGCAGAACGGACAGGGGTCGGGATCAGCCCCAGCATTTT.

The chain recombines TRBV6-2 or TRBV6-3 with TRBJ1-2; 8 bases match TRBD1. From germline, CDR1 is MNHEY and CDR2 SVGEGT. The CDR3 has 13 amino acids. After removal of 5 bases from V and 6 bases from J, the junction contained 5 bases not matched to a gene. CDR3 protein: CASSPRGLDGYTF. DNA of the CDR3: TGTGCCAGCAGTCCCAGGGGGCTCGATGGCTACACCTTC.

CDR3 loop: CASSLGGLNQPQHF. Written as DNA, the CDR3 is TGTGCCAGCAGCTTAGGTGGACTCAATCAGCCCCAGCATTTT. The J gene is TRBJ1-5, the V gene TRBV7-9; no definite D call. Between the trimmed V and J ends, which lost 1 base and 3 bases, there was a span of 7 bases. CDR1 and CDR2 from the germline V gene are SEHNR and FQNEAQ (reference sequence). The CDR3 is 14 residues long.

V gene TRBV7-8 combines with J gene TRBJ2-3, with a possible D match to TRBD1 (5 bases). Per germline, CDR1 SGHVS and CDR2 FQNEAQ. The CDR3 is 16 amino acids. Trimming cost V 1 base and J 1 base, with 12 bases left between them. CDR3 region: CASSLGFRDGTDTQYF. CDR3 DNA sequence: TGTGCCAGCAGCTTAGGGTTCAGGGATGGCACAGATACGCAGTATTTT.

The rearrangement uses TRBV27 and TRBJ1-4; 9 nucleotides agree with TRBD1. The CDR3 sequence is 16 residues long. The junction had 11 bases not matched to a gene; V was cut back by 5 bases and J by 7 bases. The V gene's germline CDR1 is MNHEY and CDR2 SMNVEV (reference sequence). CDR3 residues: CASSAWPGQGGEKLFF. Written as DNA, the CDR3 is TGTGCCAGCAGTGCCTGGCCGGGACAGGGTGGTGAAAAACTGTTTTTT.

The rearrangement links TRBV19 to TRBJ1-5, with D unresolved. CDR1 is LNHDA, CDR2 SQIVND, per germline (reference sequence). CDR3 length equals 13 residues. V was clipped by 6 bases and J by 5 bases, with 11 bases between them. This CDR3 is CASRTGLHQPQHF. The DNA for the CDR3 is TGTGCCAGTAGGACCGGGTTGCATCAGCCCCAGCATTTT.

This clone turned up a few times. The chain joins TRBV2 to TRBJ2-7, with 9 nucleotides matching TRBD1. The junction had 4 bases not matched to a gene; V was cut back by 6 bases and J by 1 base. CDR1 SNHLY and CDR2 FYNNEI come from the germline V gene. CDR3 length: 14 residues. CDR3 bases: TGTGCCAGCAGCTCCGGGACAGGGTCCTACGAGCAGTACTTC. Translating gives CASSSGTGSYEQYF.

The rearrangement uses TRBV7-3 and TRBJ2-5, with D perhaps TRBD1 (5 bases). The CDR3 length is 15 residues. Trimming took 4 bases from V and 2 from J, leaving 14 bases between them. The V gene's germline CDR1 is SGHTA and CDR2 FQGTGA. The CDR3 DNA is TGTGCCAGCAGCTCCGGTGGGGCAACTCAAGAGACCCAGTACTTC. This codes for CASSSGGATQETQYF.

The chain combines TRBV5-1 with TRBJ2-2; D remains ambiguous. Trimming left V 3 bases short and J 3 bases short, with 12 bases between. CDR1 is SGHRS, CDR2 YFSETQ, per germline. The length of the CDR3 is 15 residues. In DNA form, the CDR3 reads TGCGCCAGCAGCTCGTTCGGTCCCGACACCGGGGAGCTGTTTTTT. Protein product: CASSSFGPDTGELFF. Drawing the rest from reference TRBV5-1 and TRBJ2-2, the complete variable domain is KAGVTQTPRYLIKTRGQQVTLSCSPISGHRSVSWYQQTPGQGLQFLFEYFSETQRNKGNFPGRFSGRQFSNSRSEMNVSTLELGDSALYLCASSSFGPDTGELFFGEGSRLTVL.

This chain connects TRBV28 to TRBJ2-1; TRBD2 aligns across 12 bases. V trimming: 3 bases; J trimming: 6 bases; junction bases outside the gene matches: 6. Per germline, CDR1 MDHEN and CDR2 SYDVKM. The CDR3 has 16 residues. The CDR3 DNA reads as TGTGCCAGCAGTTTTTATGGACTAGCGGGGCGCAATGAGCAGTTCTTC. This sequence encodes CASSFYGLAGRNEQFF.

The V gene is TRBV7-3, the J gene TRBJ1-6; D is unclear. The CDR3 totals 15 residues. Trimming left V 5 bases short and J 0 bases short, with 8 bases between. CDR1 SGHTA and CDR2 FQGTGA come from the germline V gene. The CDR3 DNA follows: TGTGCCAGCAGCGAGGAGTCCTCCTATAATTCACCCCTCCACTTT. Translating gives CASSEESSYNSPLHF.

The chain combines TRBV6-5 with TRBJ2-3, with D tentatively TRBD2 (6 bases). The CDR3 has 13 amino acids. Per germline, CDR1 MNHEY and CDR2 SVGAGI. V lost 11 bases and J lost 6, with 18 bases in between. The CDR3 is CAAGEAGGDTQYF. CDR3 nucleotides: TGTGCCGCCGGGGAGGCAGGAGGGGATACGCAGTATTTT.

V is TRBV4-2 and J is TRBJ1-3; D unresolved. This CDR3 has 13 residues. V lost 0 bases to trimming and J lost 5 bases, with 5 bases between them. CDR1 LGHNA and CDR2 YNFKEQ come from the germline V gene. The CDR3 loop reads CASSQDPRNTIYF. The DNA for the CDR3 is TGTGCCAGCAGCCAAGATCCTCGAAACACCATATATTTT.

The chain carries TRBV9 and TRBJ1-3, with no clear D. The V gene's germline CDR1 is SGDLS and CDR2 YYNGEE. There are 14 residues in the CDR3. Trimming cost V 4 bases and J 3 bases, with 11 bases left between them. The CDR3 sequence: CASSYSSSGNTIYF. The CDR3, as DNA: TGTGCCAGCAGCTATTCGTCCAGTGGAAACACCATATATTTT.

This chain links TRBV6-6 with TRBJ1-2, with D unresolved. The CDR3 runs to 11 residues. In germline, CDR1 is MNHNY, CDR2 SVGAGI (reference sequence). V was clipped by 3 bases and J by 6 bases, with 5 bases between them. CDR3 sequence reads: CASSYYDGYTF. For the CDR3, the DNA is TGTGCCAGCAGTTATTATGATGGCTACACCTTC.